This TCR beta chain was retrieved from a study of T cell repertoires in cytomegalovirus infection. Background on the study: Public TCR beta signatures were indicative of both CMV infection and a matching HLA type. Notes on the study in general: Across the ex vivo response, the dominant clonotypes were HLA-C-restricted CMV-specific TCR beta clonotypes.

Comments on this clonotype: Its antigen is not known.

Germline trimming cut 10 bases from V and 10 bases from J; bases unmatched to any gene: 6. CDR3 length: 11 residues. Germline V CDR1 and CDR2: LNHDA, SQIVND (reference sequence). MiXCR, run by TCRdb on the reads, gives a single entry per CDR3 protein. Of some 940,000 distinct CDR3 sequences listed, less than 40% are singletons. The material was cultured CD8+ T cells from PBMCs, obtained from culture after CMV antigen stimulation. The sequence came from a human donor in good health (CMV status not recorded). Some clones in this sample may be carry-over from other donors' samples. The J gene is TRBJ2-1, the V gene TRBV19; 8 bases align to TRBD2. The CDR3 nucleotides are TGTGCCACCGGGCGGGAGGAAGAGCAGTTCTTC. This sequence encodes CATGREEEQFF. Full variable domain (remainder filled in from reference TRBV19 and TRBJ2-1): DGGITQSPKYLFRKEGQNVTLSCEQNLNHDAMYWYRQDPGQGLRLIYYSQIVNDFQKGDIAEGYSVSREKKESFPLTVTSAQKNPTAFYLCATGREEEQFFGPGTRLTVL.